This T cell receptor (beta chain) is drawn from a study of siplizumab effects on memory and regulatory T cells (dated 2019 in TCRdb). Background on the whole study: The effect of the anti-CD2 antibody siplizumab on alloreactive T-cell subsets was examined in allogeneic mixed lymphocyte reactions constructed from human PBMCs. Beyond this particular receptor, the publication reports: Sequences below about 10^-5 frequency were poorly captured, so only a minor fraction of alloreactive clones could be mapped to unstimulated subsets. No functional confirmation was obtained for the suppressive function of proliferating Tregs from siplizumab cultures. Of the alloreactive CD4+ clones that could be mapped, the Treg-derived share averaged approximately 67% with siplizumab compared with about 27% in control reactions. Unstimulated naive T cells appeared to be more diverse than memory T cells, and naive cells seemed to make a substantial contribution to the alloresponse. Siplizumab significantly reduced the cumulative frequency of alloreactive sequences traceable to unstimulated CD4+ memory T cells. A naive or memory phenotype could not be assigned to roughly 80-97% of proliferating CD4+ or CD8+ clones.

V lost 5 bases and J lost 8 bases; the stretch between them is 10 bases long. The CDR3 contains 11 residues, cysteine and phenylalanine counted. Of the read, only the CDR3 DNA is kept; its 33 bases are in frame from base 1. In the germline V gene (reference sequence), CDR1 corresponds to DFQATT and CDR2 to SNEGSKA. TCRbeta CDR3 sequencing was performed on sorted unstimulated T cells and on proliferating T cells recovered from mixed lymphocyte reactions. Fresh whole blood from roughly nine HLA-typed healthy donors was used as the source from which PBMCs were isolated. To map where alloreactive clones came from, CD4+ regulatory T cells in the unstimulated state were FACS-sorted. As to this clone: Its antigen has not been determined. Qualities for individual bases were not recorded, and no much larger clone is one base off.

Library preparation used the immunoSEQ multiplex PCR assay. Approximately 100,000 TCR templates per sample were assayed on the deep sequencing platform. Genomic DNA extracted from sorted T cells was used for TCRbeta CDR3 sequencing. In the original analysis: Clonal analysis of TCRbeta CDR3 data was done in the R programming language. Alloreactive CD4+ and CD8+ clones were identified by comparing unstimulated samples to CFSE-low samples taken after the reaction. By matching sequences to the repertoires of sorted unstimulated Treg and non-Treg cells, each alloreactive CD4+ clone was assigned a regulatory or non-regulatory origin. Imported from immuneACCESS, the table was reduced by TCRdb to in-frame sequences with V and J called. These copies leave out some clones; in studies compared against another copy, an unresolved V gene accounts for under half, and the cause of the remainder is not known. That table furnishes V, J and clone size, whereas the DNA furnished D and trimming. This sample lists about 82,000 clones; about 87% were detected once. Of the sample, around 1.4% is held by the ten largest clones.

Sequencing was performed on Tregs sorted from blood. This sequence was found in a human donor in good health. The chain links TRBV20-1 with TRBJ2-1; no D gene can be assigned with confidence. The sequenced DNA is TGCAGTGCTGACCTAGGCTATGAGCAGTTCTTC. Its product reads: CSADLGYEQFF.